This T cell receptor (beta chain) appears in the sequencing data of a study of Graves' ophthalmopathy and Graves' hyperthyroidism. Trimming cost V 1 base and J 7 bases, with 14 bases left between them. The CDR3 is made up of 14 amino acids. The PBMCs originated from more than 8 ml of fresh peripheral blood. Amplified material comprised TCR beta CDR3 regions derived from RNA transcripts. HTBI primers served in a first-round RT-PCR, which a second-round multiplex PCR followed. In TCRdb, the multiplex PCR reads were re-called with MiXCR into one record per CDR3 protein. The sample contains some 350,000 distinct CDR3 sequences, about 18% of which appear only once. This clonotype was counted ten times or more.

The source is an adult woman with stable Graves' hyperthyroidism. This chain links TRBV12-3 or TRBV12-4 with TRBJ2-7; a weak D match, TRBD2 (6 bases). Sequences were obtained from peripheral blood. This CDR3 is CASSLVGGTGEQYF. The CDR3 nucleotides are TGTGCCAGCAGTTTAGTAGGCGGGACGGGGGAGCAGTACTTC.